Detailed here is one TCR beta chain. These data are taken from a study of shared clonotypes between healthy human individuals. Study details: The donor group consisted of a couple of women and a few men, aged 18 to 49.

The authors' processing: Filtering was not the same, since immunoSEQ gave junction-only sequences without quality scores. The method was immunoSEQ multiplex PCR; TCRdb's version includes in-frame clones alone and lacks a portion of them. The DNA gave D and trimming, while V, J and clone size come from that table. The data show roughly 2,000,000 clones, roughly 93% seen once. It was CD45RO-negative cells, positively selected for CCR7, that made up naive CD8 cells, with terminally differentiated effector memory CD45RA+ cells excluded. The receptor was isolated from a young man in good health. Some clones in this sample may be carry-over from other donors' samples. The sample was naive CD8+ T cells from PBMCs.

DNA of the CDR3: TGTGCCATCCAAGACCTGACAGGGGTGAACACTGAAGCTTTCTTT. The encoded protein is CAIQDLTGVNTEAFF. The chain combines TRBV2 with TRBJ1-1, with TRBD1 matching 8 bases. From germline, CDR1 is SNHLY and CDR2 FYNNEI. V gave up 10 bases and J gave up 0 bases; unmatched junction bases: 10. This CDR3 spans 15 amino acids.